The entry below gives a single T cell receptor (beta chain) sequence along with its context. The antigen is undetermined. This specimen belongs to a study of Tregs in tolerant kidney transplant recipients. For the study at large: Sorting of CD4+CD25+CD127- cells followed approximately 3-day belatacept mixed lymphocyte reactions, sometimes with roughly five-day graft donor restimulation. Recipient cells were told from donor cells by antibody staining.

Study results and caveats: No direct test of biological reproducibility was done here. Validation in larger populations is needed because few patients were studied.

Germline CDR1 and CDR2: LNHDA and SQIVND (reference sequence). The CDR3 consists of 14 residues. Losses at the gene ends were 10 bases for V and 9 bases for J; bases not matched to a gene: 13. The method was immunoSEQ multiplex PCR; TCRdb's version includes in-frame clones alone and lacks a portion of them. The sample has 15,000 to 20,000 clones; approximately 60% are singletons. This chain connects TRBV19 to TRBJ2-2; TRBD2 matches at 8 bases. Sequences were obtained from Tregs from blood cultured with allogeneic cells. This TCR derives from a human donor in good health. The CDR3 here is CATSLRGGHWELFF. DNA of the CDR3: TGTGCCACCAGCCTCCGCGGGGGGCACTGGGAGCTGTTTTTT.